These T cell receptor beta chains were read from a single sample in a study of identifying expanded T cells in peripheral blood. Here immunoSEQ multiplex PCR was the method, and the copy in TCRdb shows in-frame clones only, minus some. The sample includes approximately 94,000 clones, around nine tenths of them seen just once. Sequenced: blood. The receptor set was obtained from a person aged 18 to 75 in good health. Both conserved end residues are part of each CDR3. Fields, in order: clone size, J gene, D gene, V gene, CDR3 DNA, CDR3 protein. A D gene is named only where the DNA matches it firmly. Not every row has a clone size; where given, it reads once, few, many or a size class.

abundance: -
j_gene: TRBJ2-1
d_gene: TRBD2
v_gene: TRBV13
CDR3nt: TGTGCCAGCAGCAATCCCGGGACTAGCGGGGGGGAATCCTACAATGAGCAGTTCTTC
CDR3aa: CASSNPGTSGGESYNEQFF

abundance: -
j_gene: TRBJ1-1
d_gene: -
v_gene: TRBV5-1
CDR3nt: TGCGCCAGCAGCAATGATCGGAGCCTGAACACTGAAGCTTTCTTT
CDR3aa: CASSNDRSLNTEAFF

abundance: -
j_gene: TRBJ1-1
d_gene: -
v_gene: TRBV9
CDR3nt: TGTGCCAGCAGCGGTAGTCCCCTAGGGTACACTGAAGCTTTCTTT
CDR3aa: CASSGSPLGYTEAFF

abundance: -
j_gene: TRBJ1-4
d_gene: -
v_gene: TRBV30
CDR3nt: TGTGCCTGGACCCCCCTGAGCAATGGGCTGGGAAAACTGTTTTTT
CDR3aa: CAWTPLSNGLGKLFF

abundance: -
j_gene: TRBJ2-5
d_gene: -
v_gene: TRBV30
CDR3nt: TGTGCCTGGAGTGCGCAGATGGGGTTGGAGACCCAGTACTTC
CDR3aa: CAWSAQMGLETQYF

abundance: -
j_gene: TRBJ2-1
d_gene: -
v_gene: TRBV29-1
CDR3nt: TGCAGCGTTGGGGTGACCAACAATGAGCAGTTCTTC
CDR3aa: CSVGVTNNEQFF

abundance: few
j_gene: TRBJ1-3
d_gene: -
v_gene: TRBV30
CDR3nt: TGTGCCTGGAGTGTAGTGGACACCATATATTTT
CDR3aa: CAWSVVDTIYF

abundance: -
j_gene: TRBJ2-1
d_gene: TRBD2
v_gene: TRBV19
CDR3nt: TGTGCCAGTAGTAACGAGTTTCGGCTAGCGGGGGGGCAGTTCTTC
CDR3aa: CASSNEFRLAGGQFF

abundance: -
j_gene: TRBJ2-6
d_gene: -
v_gene: TRBV2
CDR3nt: TGTGCCAGCGAGCCGGGCTCTGGGGCCAACGTCCTGACTTTC
CDR3aa: CASEPGSGANVLTF

abundance: -
j_gene: TRBJ1-3
d_gene: -
v_gene: TRBV6-1
CDR3nt: TGTGCCAGCAGTGAGATCTGGGGCTCTGGAAACACCATATATTTT
CDR3aa: CASSEIWGSGNTIYF

abundance: once
j_gene: TRBJ1-2
d_gene: -
v_gene: TRBV14
CDR3nt: TGTGCCAGCAGCCAAGTCCCGGGGCAAATGGGAGGCTACACCTTC
CDR3aa: CASSQVPGQMGGYTF

abundance: -
j_gene: TRBJ2-1
d_gene: TRBD1
v_gene: TRBV9
CDR3nt: TGTGCCAGCAGCGTAGCGTTGGCCGGGACAGGGAATAATGAGCAGTTCTTC
CDR3aa: CASSVALAGTGNNEQFF

abundance: -
j_gene: TRBJ1-1
d_gene: TRBD1
v_gene: TRBV30
CDR3nt: TGTGCCTGGATCTCGGGACAGTATCCCCCGCGACGTAAGGGCACTGAAGCTTTCTTT
CDR3aa: CAWISGQYPPRRKGTEAFF

abundance: -
j_gene: TRBJ1-1
d_gene: -
v_gene: TRBV6-5
CDR3nt: TGTGCGGTAAAAGGGGGGGGCGCCGGGACTGAAGCTTTCTTT
CDR3aa: CAVKGGGAGTEAFF

abundance: -
j_gene: TRBJ2-7
d_gene: -
v_gene: TRBV29-1
CDR3nt: TGCAGCGCAGCTCTGGAACTTTCCTACGAGCAGTACTTC
CDR3aa: CSAALELSYEQYF

abundance: -
j_gene: TRBJ2-1
d_gene: -
v_gene: TRBV15
CDR3nt: TGTGCCACCAGCAGAGACCGACAGGACAATGAGCAGTTCTTC
CDR3aa: CATSRDRQDNEQFF

abundance: -
j_gene: TRBJ1-5
d_gene: TRBD1
v_gene: TRBV6-1
CDR3nt: TGTGCCAGCAGTGACCCGGGACAGGGTTTTTGGCCCCAGCATTTT
CDR3aa: CASSDPGQGFWPQHF

abundance: -
j_gene: TRBJ2-1
d_gene: TRBD2
v_gene: TRBV6-1
CDR3nt: TGTGCCAGCAGTGTTACTAGCGGGGGGGCAAATGAGCAGTTCTTC
CDR3aa: CASSVTSGGANEQFF

abundance: -
j_gene: TRBJ1-2
d_gene: -
v_gene: TRBV11-2
CDR3nt: TGTGCCAGCAGCTTAGCCAGCCGCTATGGCTACACCTTC
CDR3aa: CASSLASRYGYTF

abundance: -
j_gene: TRBJ1-1
d_gene: -
v_gene: TRBV15
CDR3nt: TGTGCCACCAGCAGAGAAGGGGGCACTGAAGCTTTCTTT
CDR3aa: CATSREGGTEAFF

abundance: -
j_gene: TRBJ1-2
d_gene: -
v_gene: TRBV11-2
CDR3nt: TGTGCCAGCAGTCCTCTTACAAGCGCTAACTATGGCTACACCTTC
CDR3aa: CASSPLTSANYGYTF

abundance: -
j_gene: TRBJ2-3
d_gene: -
v_gene: TRBV27
CDR3nt: TGTGCCAGCAGTTTATTGGGCACAGATACGCAGTATTTT
CDR3aa: CASSLLGTDTQYF